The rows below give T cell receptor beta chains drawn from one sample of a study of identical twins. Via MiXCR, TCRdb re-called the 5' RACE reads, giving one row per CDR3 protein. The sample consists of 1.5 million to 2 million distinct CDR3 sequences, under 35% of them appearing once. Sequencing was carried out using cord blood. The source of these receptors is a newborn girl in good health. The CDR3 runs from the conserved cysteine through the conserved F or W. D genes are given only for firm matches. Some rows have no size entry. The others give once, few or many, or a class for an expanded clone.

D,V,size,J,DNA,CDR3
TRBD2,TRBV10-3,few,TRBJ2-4,TGTGCCATCAGTGAACGGGAGGGGGACAAAAACATTCAGTACTTC,CAISEREGDKNIQYF
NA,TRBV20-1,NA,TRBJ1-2,TGCAGTGCTAGAGACCCCTCGGGAGTGGCTAACTATGGCTACACCTTC,CSARDPSGVANYGYTF
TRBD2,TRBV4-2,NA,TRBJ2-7,TGTGCCAGCAGCCAAGACCGACTAGCCTCCAATGAGCAGTACTTC,CASSQDRLASNEQYF
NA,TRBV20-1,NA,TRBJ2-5,TGCAGTGCTAGGCCTCTTCCTTTTCAAGAGACCCAGTACTTC,CSARPLPFQETQYF
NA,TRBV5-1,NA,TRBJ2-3,TGCGCCAGCAGCTTCTCTAGCGTGAGCAAAGATACGCAGTATTTT,CASSFSSVSKDTQYF
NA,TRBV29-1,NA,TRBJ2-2,TGCAGCGTTGGAGGGACGCCGAACACCGGGGAGCTGTTTTTT,CSVGGTPNTGELFF
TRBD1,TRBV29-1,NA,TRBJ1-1,TGCAGCGTTGTGAGACAGGGAGGGACTGAAGCTTTCTTT,CSVVRQGGTEAFF
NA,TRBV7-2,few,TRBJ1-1,TGTGCCAGCAGCCCCAGTGCGGCAAGAGAAAGGGGCACTGAAGCTTTCTTT,CASSPSAARERGTEAFF
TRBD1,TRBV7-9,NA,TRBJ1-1,TGTGCCAGCAGCAGAACAGGGGTACGGAACACTGAAGCTTTCTTT,CASSRTGVRNTEAFF
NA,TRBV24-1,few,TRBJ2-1,TGTGCCACCAGTGAACAGACTAGGAATGAGCAGTTCTTC,CATSEQTRNEQFF
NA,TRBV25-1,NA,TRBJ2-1,TGTGCCAGCAGTGAATCAGCGCGCCAAGGTCTAGATGAGCAGTTCTTC,CASSESARQGLDEQFF
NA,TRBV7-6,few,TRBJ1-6,TGTGCCAGCAGCCGCACTACGGATTCACCCCTCCACTTT,CASSRTTDSPLHF
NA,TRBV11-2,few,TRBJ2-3,TGTGCCAGCAGCTCCCGCGGGAACTACCCTTCATTCACAGATACGCAGTATTTT,CASSSRGNYPSFTDTQYF
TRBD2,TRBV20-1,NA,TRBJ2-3,TGCAGTGCTAGAGACCCCACTAGCGGGAGTACTACGCAGTATTTT,CSARDPTSGSTTQYF
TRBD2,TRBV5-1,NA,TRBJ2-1,TGCGCCAGCAGTCCGCAGGCGGGGGTGTACAATGAGCAGTTCTTC,CASSPQAGVYNEQFF
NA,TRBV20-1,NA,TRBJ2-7,TGCAGTGCTTCGGGACACACCTACGAGCAGTACTTC,CSASGHTYEQYF
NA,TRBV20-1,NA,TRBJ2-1,TGCAGTGCTAGAGATAGTTACGGGCAGTTCTTC,CSARDSYGQFF
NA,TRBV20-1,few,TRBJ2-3,TGCAGTGCTAGGGGGCTCACCTCCTTAACAGATACGCAGTATTTT,CSARGLTSLTDTQYF
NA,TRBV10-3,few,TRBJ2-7,TGTGCCATCAGCGACGTGCGACACCCTCAGGGCGGCGAGCAGTACTTC,CAISDVRHPQGGEQYF
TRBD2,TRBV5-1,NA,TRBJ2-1,TGCGCCAGCAGCTTGGCAGTTGTAGCGGGGGACAATGAGCGGTACTTC,CASSLAVVAGDNERYF
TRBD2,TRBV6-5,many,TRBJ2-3,TGTGCCACAAAACAGTCGCTAGCGGGAGGAGATACGCAGTATTTT,CATKQSLAGGDTQYF
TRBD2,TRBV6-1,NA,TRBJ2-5,TGTGCCAGCAGTGACCTAGCGGGCCCAGAGACCCAGTACTTC,CASSDLAGPETQYF
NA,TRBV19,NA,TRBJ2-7,TGTGCCAGTAGTATAGGTTCGGGGCCATACTCTTACGAGCAGTACTTC,CASSIGSGPYSYEQYF
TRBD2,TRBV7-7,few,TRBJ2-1,TGTGCCAGCAGCCCTGGGACTAGTTCGAATGAGCAGTTCTTC,CASSPGTSSNEQFF
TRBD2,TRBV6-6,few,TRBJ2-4,TGTGCCAGCAGGGGGGGACTAGACAACATTCAGTACTTC,CASRGGLDNIQYF
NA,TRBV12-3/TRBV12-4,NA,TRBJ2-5,TGTGCCAGCAGTTTAGCGCTGGGGGGCCGGGAGACCCAGTACTTC,CASSLALGGRETQYF
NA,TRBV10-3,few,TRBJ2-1,TGTGCCATCAGTGGGCGGCCCACCGGGATCAATGAGCAGTTCTTC,CAISGRPTGINEQFF
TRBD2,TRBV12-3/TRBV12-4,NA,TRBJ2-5,TGTGCCAGCAGTTTCCTAGCGGGGGGTAAAGAGACCCAGTACTTC,CASSFLAGGKETQYF
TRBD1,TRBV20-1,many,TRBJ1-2,TGCAGTGCTAGATATACAGGGGACTATGGCTACACCTTC,CSARYTGDYGYTF
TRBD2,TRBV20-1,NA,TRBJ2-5,TGCAGTGCTAGTCGGACTAGCGGGAACCAAGAGACCCAGTACTTC,CSASRTSGNQETQYF
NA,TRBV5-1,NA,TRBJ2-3,TGCGCCAGCAGCTTGGTGGGGATTGGCACAGATACGCAGTATTTT,CASSLVGIGTDTQYF
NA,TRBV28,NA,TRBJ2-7,TGTGCCAGCAGTTTTTCGCGGGGTTCCTCCTACGAGCAGTACTTC,CASSFSRGSSYEQYF
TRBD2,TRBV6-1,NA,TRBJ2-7,TGTGCCAGCAGATTGACGACGGGAGGCTCCTACGAGCAGTACTTC,CASRLTTGGSYEQYF
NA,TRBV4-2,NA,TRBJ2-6,TGTGCCAGCAGCCAAGTGGGCCAGACGCTCTCTGGGGCCAACGTCCTGACTTTC,CASSQVGQTLSGANVLTF
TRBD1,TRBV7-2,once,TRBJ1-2,TGCGCCAGCAGCTGGACAGGTGCCTATGGCTACACCTTC,CASSWTGAYGYTF
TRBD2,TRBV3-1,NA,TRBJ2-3,TGTGCCAGCAGCCAAAGGGTAGGGACTAGGAAAGATACGCAGTATTTT,CASSQRVGTRKDTQYF
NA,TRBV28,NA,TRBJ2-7,TGTGCCAGCAGCCGACCAGGGGTTTACAATGAGCAGTACTTC,CASSRPGVYNEQYF
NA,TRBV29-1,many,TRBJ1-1,TGCAGCGTTGCCCATTCTGCCGGTGGGACTGAAGCTTTCTTT,CSVAHSAGGTEAFF
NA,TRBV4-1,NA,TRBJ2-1,TGCGCCAGCAGCCAAGGTCCAGAGGCGACACAGCAGTTCTTC,CASSQGPEATQQFF
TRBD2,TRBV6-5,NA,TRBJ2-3,TGTGCCAGCAGTTACACACAAAGCGGGAGATTCCCCACAGATACGCAGTATTTT,CASSYTQSGRFPTDTQYF
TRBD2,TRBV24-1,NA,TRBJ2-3,TGTGCCACCAGTGAACCAGCGGGGGCTGGCACAGATACGCAGTATTTT,CATSEPAGAGTDTQYF
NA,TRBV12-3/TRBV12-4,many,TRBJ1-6,TGTGCCAGCAGTTTGAGGGGTTCACCCCTCCACTTT,CASSLRGSPLHF
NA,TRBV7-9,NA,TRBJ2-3,TGTGCCAGCAGCTTAAGGACTCCTGCGCAGTATTTT,CASSLRTPAQYF
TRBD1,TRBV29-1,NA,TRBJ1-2,TGCAGCGTTGCCAGCCCGGGACAGGGGGGTAATGGCTACACCTTC,CSVASPGQGGNGYTF
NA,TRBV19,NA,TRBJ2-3,TGTGCCAGTAGTATCTCCATGGGGTACACAGATACGCAGTATTTT,CASSISMGYTDTQYF
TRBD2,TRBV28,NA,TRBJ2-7,TGTGCCAGCAGTTTGGTGTGGCGCGGGAGGCCGATTTACAATGAGCAGTACTTC,CASSLVWRGRPIYNEQYF
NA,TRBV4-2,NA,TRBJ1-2,TGTGCCAGCAGCCAAGATCCGGACGGCTATGGCTACACCTTC,CASSQDPDGYGYTF
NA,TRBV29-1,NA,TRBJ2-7,TGCAGCGGCATGGACTACACCCTCTACAATGAGCAGTACTTC,CSGMDYTLYNEQYF
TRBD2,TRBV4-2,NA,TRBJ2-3,TGTGCCAGCAGCAACCGGGGGGTGTCCGATACGCAGTATTTT,CASSNRGVSDTQYF
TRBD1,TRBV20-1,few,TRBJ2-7,TGCAGTGCTAGAGATTTCCAGGGGGTTTACGAGCAGTACTTC,CSARDFQGVYEQYF
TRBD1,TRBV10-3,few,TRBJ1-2,TGTGCCATCAGTGCAGCAGGGGGAAGTCCCTATGGCTACACCTTC,CAISAAGGSPYGYTF
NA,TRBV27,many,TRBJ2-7,TGTGCCAGCAGTTTAAGGTCGCAATACGAGCAGTACTTC,CASSLRSQYEQYF
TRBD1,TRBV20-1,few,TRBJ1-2,TGCAGTGCGGGGACCGGGACAGCCTTTCGTTACACCTTC,CSAGTGTAFRYTF
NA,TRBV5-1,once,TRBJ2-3,TGCGCCAGCAGCTTGGGTATGCAGGGCACAGATACGCAGTATTTT,CASSLGMQGTDTQYF
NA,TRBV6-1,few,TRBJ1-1,TGTGCCAGCAGTGAACTACAATTTAACACTGAAGCTTTCTTT,CASSELQFNTEAFF
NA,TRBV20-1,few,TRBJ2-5,TGCAGTGCTAGAGATCCAGGGTCGTTGGCCCAGTACTTC,CSARDPGSLAQYF
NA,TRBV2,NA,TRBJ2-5,TGTGCCAGCAGTGAATGGCTAGCGCCCACCCTCGTGGACAATGAGCAGTACTTC,CASSEWLAPTLVDNEQYF
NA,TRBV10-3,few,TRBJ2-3,TGTGCCATCAGTGAGGAGGGCTCCCTCGCGCAGTATTTT,CAISEEGSLAQYF
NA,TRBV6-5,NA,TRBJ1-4,TGTGCCAGCAGTTACGTTTCGAGCAGGCCTAATGAAAAACTGTTTTTT,CASSYVSSRPNEKLFF